In its sample, the clone carrying this T cell receptor beta chain was seen once. No antigen is known for it. This record comes from a study of OX40 agonist ivuxolimab in advanced cancers. On the study more broadly: Patients took ivuxolimab, an agonistic anti-OX40 (CD134) antibody. Aged 23 to 79 with a mean of about 60 years, they were roughly 83% male. Points from the study as a whole: Low normalized clonal expansion also occurred in some nonresponding patients.

The V gene lost 6 bases and the J gene lost 4 bases, with 13 bases spanning the gap. In germline, CDR1 is SGDLS, CDR2 YYNGEE. The CDR3 spans 13 residues. Sequencing used immunoSEQ multiplex PCR; TCRdb keeps in-frame clones, though not all of them. In the table there are some 45,000 clones, approximately 90% of which are singletons. Sequenced material: CD4+ or CD8+ T cells sorted from blood, taken in a trial of the OX40 agonist ivuxolimab. The chain couples TRBV9 to TRBJ1-2; D unclear. The TCR comes from an adult with an advanced solid tumor such as melanoma, head and neck, liver or kidney cancer. CDR3 DNA sequence: TGTGCCAGCACCCATGGCCAAGGCTATGGCTACACCTTC. It translates to CASTHGQGYGYTF.